These 13 T cell receptor beta chains share one sample of origin, sequenced in a study of T cell repertoires in cytomegalovirus infection (dated by TCRdb to about 2019). The sample was run on an Illumina HiSeq 1500. TCRdb ran its own pipeline on the public reads, namely fastp trimming at Q25 and MiXCR clone calling, and kept in-frame beta chains. Identical CDR3 protein sequences are pooled into one entry, listed with their most common genes and DNA. The sample profile shows about a million distinct CDR3 sequences; roughly 30% of them were found once. Clones ranked in the top ten supply 11% to 15% of the sample. No cognate antigen is known for these TCRs. The treatment or condition label here, explained by the study, means: in vitro stimulation with specific CMV peptide epitopes to enrich CMV-specific T cells. The specimen comprised cultured CD8+ T cells from PBMCs, sampled from culture after CMV antigen stimulation. All receptors come from a human donor in good health (CMV status not recorded). Some clones in this sample may be carry-over from other donors' samples.

This clonotype was seen more than once but under ten times. The chain is built from TRBV10-1 and TRBJ2-7, with D unresolved. Trimming cost V 0 bases and J 7 bases, with 7 bases left between them. CDR1 is WNHNN, CDR2 SYGVQD, per germline (reference sequence). The CDR3 totals 12 residues. CDR3 protein: CASSESRLEQYF. CDR3 coding DNA: TGCGCCAGCAGTGAGTCCCGACTGGAGCAGTACTTC.

V is TRBV28 and J is TRBJ1-2, with 9 bases fitting TRBD1. V shed 2 bases, J shed 3 bases, and the junction held 7 bases outside the gene matches. Germline CDR1 and CDR2: MDHEN and SYDVKM. The CDR3 consists of 16 residues. The CDR3 region is CASSLLSQGADYGYTF. Written as DNA, the CDR3 is TGTGCCAGCAGTTTACTATCACAGGGGGCAGACTATGGCTACACCTTC.

This clonotype was recorded many times. The gene calls are TRBV12-3 or TRBV12-4 and TRBJ1-1; perhaps TRBD1 as D (6 bases). The CDR3 consists of 16 residues. V lost 3 bases to trimming and J lost 5 bases, with 19 bases between them. The CDR3 coding sequence is TGTGCCAGCAGTTTTAATGTCTACAGGGAAGCGACTGAAGCTTTCTTT. It specifies CASSFNVYREATEAFF.

V usage is TRBV20-1 and J usage is TRBJ1-6; D may be TRBD1 (6 bases). CDR3 size: 13 residues. V dropped 5 bases and J dropped 10 bases, with 15 bases sitting between them. From germline, CDR1 is DFQATT and CDR2 SNEGSKA (reference sequence). The CDR3 loop reads CSALRGGGSPLHF. DNA for the CDR3: TGCAGTGCTCTCCGGGGGGGCGGGTCACCCCTCCACTTT.

The chain combines TRBV15 with TRBJ2-7, with 11 positions matching TRBD1. After removal of 3 bases from V and 3 bases from J, the junction contained 4 bases not matched to a gene. Germline lookup yields CDR1 LNHNV and CDR2 YYDKDF (reference sequence). The CDR3 loop spans 15 amino acids. CDR3: CATSRGQGGFYEQYV. The DNA of the CDR3 is TGTGCCACCAGCAGGGGACAGGGGGGATTCTACGAGCAGTACGTC.

This chain connects TRBV6-6 to TRBJ1-3; D unclear. The CDR3 runs to 17 residues. Trimming pared 2 bases from V and 2 bases from J, leaving 16 bases between. Germline loops: CDR1 MNHNY, CDR2 SVGAGI (reference sequence). The CDR3 loop is CASSYTRRETAGNTIYF. CDR3 DNA: TGTGCCAGCAGTTACACCAGACGAGAGACGGCTGGAAACACCATATATTTT.

This rearrangement joins TRBV5-6 to TRBJ1-1; possibly TRBD1 for D (6 bases). Trimming stripped 4 bases from V and 6 bases from J, with 13 bases between. The CDR3 runs to 13 residues. Germline V gene sequence: CDR1 SGHDT, CDR2 YYEEEE. The CDR3: CASSPDRTPEAFF. The DNA of the CDR3 is TGTGCCAGCAGCCCGGACAGAACCCCTGAAGCTTTCTTT.

This chain connects TRBV6-5 to TRBJ1-4; D remains ambiguous. This CDR3 region has 15 residues. V was clipped by 2 bases and J by 0 bases, with 7 bases between them. CDR1 is MNHEY, CDR2 SVGAGI, per germline. CDR3 in DNA: TGTGCCAGCAGTTACGGCTTTGCAACTAATGAAAAACTGTTTTTT. Its translation: CASSYGFATNEKLFF.

This clonotype has ten or more counts. This sequence joins TRBV7-2 and TRBJ2-1, with 8 bases identical to TRBD1. This CDR3 is built from 18 residues. Germline CDR1 SGHTA, CDR2 FQGNSA. V was clipped by 7 bases and J by 0 bases; unmatched bases: 14. The CDR3 loop is CASNKDRAIRSSYNEQFF. In DNA, the CDR3 is TGTGCCAGCAACAAGGACAGGGCGATAAGGAGCTCCTACAATGAGCAGTTCTTC.

The rearrangement joins TRBV11-2 to TRBJ2-7; tentatively, D is TRBD1 (6 bases). CDR1 is SGHAT, CDR2 FQNNGV, per germline. The V and J ends lost 1 base and 1 base respectively, with 11 bases between them. The CDR3 contains 15 residues. The CDR3 region is CASSLVTGSSYEQYF. Written as DNA, the CDR3 is TGTGCCAGCAGCTTAGTGACAGGTTCTTCCTACGAGCAGTACTTC.

The CDR3 DNA reads TGCGCCAGCAGCTTTGGCAGGGAAGCCGACACCATATATTTT. This gives the protein CASSFGREADTIYF. This sequence joins TRBV5-1 and TRBJ1-3; TRBD1 is a possible D gene (5 bases). V gave up 2 bases and J gave up 8 bases, with 14 bases separating them. CDR1 is SGHRS, CDR2 YFSETQ, per germline. The CDR3 spans 14 residues.

There are a few counts of this clonotype. V gene TRBV27 combines with J gene TRBJ2-7, with a tentative D call TRBD2 (5 bases). Germline lookup yields CDR1 MNHEY and CDR2 SMNVEV (reference sequence). The CDR3 is 15 amino acids. V lost 6 bases and J lost 5, with 20 bases in between. The DNA for the CDR3 is TGTGCCAGCAGCCCTCGGGAATACCAGTTCGACGAGCAGTACTTC. It encodes CASSPREYQFDEQYF.

This clonotype was recorded a few times. V and J are TRBV7-6 and TRBJ1-2; D gene uncertain. CDR3 length equals 16 residues. Germline lookup yields CDR1 SGHVS and CDR2 FNYEAQ. The germline V and J ends were trimmed by 1 base and 0 bases, with 12 bases remaining between them. CDR3 loop: CASSLGGIGANYGYTF. The CDR3 nucleotides read TGTGCCAGCAGCTTAGGAGGGATTGGAGCTAACTATGGCTACACCTTC.